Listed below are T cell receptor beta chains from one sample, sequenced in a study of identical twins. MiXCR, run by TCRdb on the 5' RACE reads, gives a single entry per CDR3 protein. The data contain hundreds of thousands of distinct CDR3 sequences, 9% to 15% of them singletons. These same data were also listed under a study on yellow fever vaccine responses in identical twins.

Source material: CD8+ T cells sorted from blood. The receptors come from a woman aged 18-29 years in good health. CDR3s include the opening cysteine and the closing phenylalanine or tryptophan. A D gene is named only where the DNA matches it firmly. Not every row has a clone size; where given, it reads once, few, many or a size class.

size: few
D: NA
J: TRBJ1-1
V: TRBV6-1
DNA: TGTGCCAGCATGAAAGGGTTTTACACTGAAGCTTTCTTT
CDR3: CASMKGFYTEAFF

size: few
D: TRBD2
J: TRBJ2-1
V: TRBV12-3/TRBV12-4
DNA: TGTGCCAGCAGCCAGACTAGCGGGAGCCCCCGGGGGGCGTACTACAATGAGCAGTTCTTC
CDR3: CASSQTSGSPRGAYYNEQFF

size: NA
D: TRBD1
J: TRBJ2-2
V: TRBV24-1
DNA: TGTGCCACCAGTGGAGGGGGCTTCACCGGGGAGCTGTTTTTT
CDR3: CATSGGGFTGELFF

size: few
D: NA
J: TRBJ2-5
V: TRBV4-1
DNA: TGCGCCAGCAGCCTAGAAGGGGCGCACCAAGAGACCCAGTACTTC
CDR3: CASSLEGAHQETQYF

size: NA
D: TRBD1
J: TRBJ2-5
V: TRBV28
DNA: TGTGCCAGCAGTTTTGACCGGGACAGCCAAGAGACCCAGTACTTC
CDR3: CASSFDRDSQETQYF

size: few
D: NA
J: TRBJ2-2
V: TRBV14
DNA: TGTGCCAGCAGCCAAGAAGGGGGTCACACCGGGGAGCTGTTTTTT
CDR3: CASSQEGGHTGELFF

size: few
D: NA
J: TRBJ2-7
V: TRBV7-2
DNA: TGTGCCAGCAGAAACTGGGGGGACGAGCAGTACTTC
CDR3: CASRNWGDEQYF

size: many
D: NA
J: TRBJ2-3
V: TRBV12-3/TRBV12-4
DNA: TGTGCCAGCAGTTTGGTCCACTCCTCTCCCACAGATACGCAGTATTTT
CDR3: CASSLVHSSPTDTQYF

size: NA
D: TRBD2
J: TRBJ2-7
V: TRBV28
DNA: TGTGCCAGCAGTTCCCCAGGCGGGAGTATCTACGAGCAGTACTTC
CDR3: CASSSPGGSIYEQYF

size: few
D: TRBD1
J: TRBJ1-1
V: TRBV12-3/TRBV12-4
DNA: TGTGCCAGCAGCATGGACAGGGAAAAGGAAGCTTTCTTT
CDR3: CASSMDREKEAFF

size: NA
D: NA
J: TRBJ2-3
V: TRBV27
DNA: TGTGCCAGCAGTTTCACCGTCCGGGACTCCAACACAGATACGCAGTATTTT
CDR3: CASSFTVRDSNTDTQYF

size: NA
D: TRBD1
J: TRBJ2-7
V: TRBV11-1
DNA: TGTGCCAGCAGCCAGGGACAGAGAGGGACCTACGAGCAGTACTTC
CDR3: CASSQGQRGTYEQYF

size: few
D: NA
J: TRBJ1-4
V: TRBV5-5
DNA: TGTGCCAGCAGCAGGGACCTACACTTCAATGAAAAACTGTTTTTT
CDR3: CASSRDLHFNEKLFF

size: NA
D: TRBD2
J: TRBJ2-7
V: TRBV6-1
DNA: TGTGCCAGCAGTGAATGGGTACTAGCGGTCTACGAGCAGTACTTC
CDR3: CASSEWVLAVYEQYF

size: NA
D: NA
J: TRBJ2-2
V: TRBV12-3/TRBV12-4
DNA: TGTGCCAGCAGTGAGGAATGGGACACCGGGGAGCTGTTTTTT
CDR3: CASSEEWDTGELFF

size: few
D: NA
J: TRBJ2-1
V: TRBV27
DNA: TGTGCCAGCAGTTTGGAACCTCAGTACAATGAGCAGTTCTTC
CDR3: CASSLEPQYNEQFF

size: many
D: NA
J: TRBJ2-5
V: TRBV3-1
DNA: TGTGCCAGCAGCCAGGGGGCTGGGGAGACCCAGTACTTC
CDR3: CASSQGAGETQYF

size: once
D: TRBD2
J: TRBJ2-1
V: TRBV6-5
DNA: TGTGCCAGCAGTTACCTAGCGGGGGCACACAATGAGCAGTTCTTC
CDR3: CASSYLAGAHNEQFF

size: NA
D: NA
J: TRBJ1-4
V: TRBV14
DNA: TGTGCCAGCAGCCAATCCGGGACTAGTGGAGAAAAACTGTTTTTT
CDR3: CASSQSGTSGEKLFF

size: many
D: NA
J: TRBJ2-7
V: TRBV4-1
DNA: TGCGCCAGCAGCCAAGAGGGGGCCCCCGAGCAGTACTTC
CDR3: CASSQEGAPEQYF

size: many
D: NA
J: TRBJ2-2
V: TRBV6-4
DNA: TGTGCCAGCAGTGACAATAGCGATCGCGCCACCGGGGAGCTGTTTTTT
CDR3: CASSDNSDRATGELFF

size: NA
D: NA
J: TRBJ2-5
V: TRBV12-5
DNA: TGTGCTAGTGGTTTGGCCCGGACGGGACAACCCCAAGAGACCCAGTACTTC
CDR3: CASGLARTGQPQETQYF

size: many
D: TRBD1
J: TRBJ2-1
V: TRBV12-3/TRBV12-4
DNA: TGTGCCAGCAGTTCAGGGGGCGCTATCAATGAGCAGTTCTTC
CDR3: CASSSGGAINEQFF

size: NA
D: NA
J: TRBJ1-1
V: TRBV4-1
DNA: TGCGCCAGCAGCCAAGCGGGGGCCGCTTTCTTT
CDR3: CASSQAGAAFF

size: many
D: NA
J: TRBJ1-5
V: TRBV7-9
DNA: TGTGCCAGCAGCTTAGTAGGATTCAGTGGCAATCAGCCCCAGCATTTT
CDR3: CASSLVGFSGNQPQHF

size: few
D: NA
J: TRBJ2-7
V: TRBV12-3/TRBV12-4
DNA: TGTGCCAGCAGTTTTGGGGGAGGAACCCTAGTGAAGCAGTACTTC
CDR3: CASSFGGGTLVKQYF

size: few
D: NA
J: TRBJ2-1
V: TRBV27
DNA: TGTGCCAGCAGTCCCCCCCTGGAGCGGCAGAGGTACAATGAGCAGTTCTTC
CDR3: CASSPPLERQRYNEQFF

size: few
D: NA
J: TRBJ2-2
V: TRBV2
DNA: TGTGCCAGAGGGGACTTCACCGGGGAGCTGTTTTTT
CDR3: CARGDFTGELFF

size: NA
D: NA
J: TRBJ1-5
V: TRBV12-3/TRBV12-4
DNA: TGTGCCAGCAGTCTCATGGGGTGGGTCGGGATTGAGCAGCCCCAGCATTTT
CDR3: CASSLMGWVGIEQPQHF

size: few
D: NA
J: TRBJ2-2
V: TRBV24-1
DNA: TGTGCCACCAGTGACAGGGGCACCGGGGAGCTGTTTTTT
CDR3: CATSDRGTGELFF

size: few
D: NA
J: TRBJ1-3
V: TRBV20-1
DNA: TGCAGTGCTAGACCGCGAAAGGCTGGAAACACCATATATTTT
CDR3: CSARPRKAGNTIYF

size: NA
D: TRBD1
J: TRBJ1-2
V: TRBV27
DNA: TGTGCCAGCAGTTTTACTTCCCCGACAGGGATAGACTATGGCTACACCTTC
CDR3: CASSFTSPTGIDYGYTF

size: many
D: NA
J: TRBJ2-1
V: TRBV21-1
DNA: TGTGCCAGCAGCAAATATGCGGGCAGGGGGTTTAGGAATGAGCAGTTCTTC
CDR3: CASSKYAGRGFRNEQFF

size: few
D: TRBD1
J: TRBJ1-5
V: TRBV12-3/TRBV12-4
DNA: TGTGCCAGCAGTTTGATCGGGACAGGTGATCAGCCCCAGCATTTT
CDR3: CASSLIGTGDQPQHF

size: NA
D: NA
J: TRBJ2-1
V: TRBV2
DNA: TGTGCCAGCAGTGAAGGTAGCCGCGAGCAGTTCTTC
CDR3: CASSEGSREQFF

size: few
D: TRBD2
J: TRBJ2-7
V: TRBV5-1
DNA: TGCGCCAGCAGCCCCCAGAGGACTAGCGGGAGTTACGAGCAGTACTTC
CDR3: CASSPQRTSGSYEQYF

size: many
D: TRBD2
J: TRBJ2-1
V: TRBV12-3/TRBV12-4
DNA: TGTGCCAGCAGCATAGCGGGAGGGCGTTACAATGAGCAGTTCTTC
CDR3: CASSIAGGRYNEQFF

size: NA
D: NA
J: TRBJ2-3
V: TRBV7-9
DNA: TGTGCCAGCAGCTCCCCTCGGGACTCAGATACGCAGTATTTT
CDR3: CASSSPRDSDTQYF

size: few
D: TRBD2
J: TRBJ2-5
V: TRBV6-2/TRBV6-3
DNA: TGTGCCAGCAGAACCGATGACTTTAGCGGGGATGCGGAGACCCAGTACTTC
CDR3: CASRTDDFSGDAETQYF

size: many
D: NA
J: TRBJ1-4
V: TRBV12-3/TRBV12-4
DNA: TGTGCCAGCAGAGAAAGTCGGCTCTTGGATGAAAAACTGTTTTTT
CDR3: CASRESRLLDEKLFF

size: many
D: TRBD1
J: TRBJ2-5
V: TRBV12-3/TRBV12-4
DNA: TGTGCCAGCAGTGGGAGAGGACAGGGTTTAGAGACCCAGTACTTC
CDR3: CASSGRGQGLETQYF

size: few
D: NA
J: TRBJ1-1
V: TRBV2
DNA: TGTGCCACCCCTACCCTGAACACTGAAGCTTTCTTT
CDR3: CATPTLNTEAFF

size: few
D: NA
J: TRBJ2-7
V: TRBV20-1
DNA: TGCAGTGCTATAGGCGCCCTCGAGCAGTACTTC
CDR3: CSAIGALEQYF

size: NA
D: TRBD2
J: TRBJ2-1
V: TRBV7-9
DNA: TGTGCCAGCAGCTTAGAGCGGGGGGGCGATGAGCAGTTCTTC
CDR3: CASSLERGGDEQFF

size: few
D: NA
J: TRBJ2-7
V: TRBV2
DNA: TGTGCCAGCAGTGATGTAGGAGGGACCTACGAGCAGTACTTC
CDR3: CASSDVGGTYEQYF

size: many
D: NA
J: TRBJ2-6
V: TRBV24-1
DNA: TGTGCCACCAGTGGCGCGGGGGGGGCCAACGTCCTGACTTTC
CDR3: CATSGAGGANVLTF

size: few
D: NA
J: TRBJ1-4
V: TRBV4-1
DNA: TGCGCCAGCAGCCCCGGATCCAGGGTCATAAATGAAAAACTGTTTTTT
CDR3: CASSPGSRVINEKLFF

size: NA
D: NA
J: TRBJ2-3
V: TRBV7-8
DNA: TGTGCCAGCAGCAAGTGGGAGGGGGGCACGGATACGCAGTATTTT
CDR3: CASSKWEGGTDTQYF

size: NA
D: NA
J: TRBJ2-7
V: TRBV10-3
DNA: TGTGCCAGCCACTCTAACCTCTACGAGCAGTACTTC
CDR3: CASHSNLYEQYF

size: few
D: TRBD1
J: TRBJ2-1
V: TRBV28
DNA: TGTGCCAGCAGAACAGGGGATCCCTACAATGAGCAGTTCTTC
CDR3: CASRTGDPYNEQFF

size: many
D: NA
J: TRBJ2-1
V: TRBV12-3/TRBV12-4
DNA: TGTGCCAGCAGTTTAGGACACCTCTACAATGAGCAGTTCTTC
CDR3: CASSLGHLYNEQFF

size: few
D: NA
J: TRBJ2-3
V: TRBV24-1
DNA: TGTGCCACCAGTGATCCCTGGTTTGTGCAGTATTTT
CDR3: CATSDPWFVQYF

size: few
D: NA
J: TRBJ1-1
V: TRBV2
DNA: TGTGCCAGAGGGGGGGTCGGGGAAGGGGCTTTCTTT
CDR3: CARGGVGEGAFF

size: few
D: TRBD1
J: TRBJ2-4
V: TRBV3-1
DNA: TGTGCCAGCAGCCAAGTTATACAGGGGGCGAGAAAAAACATTCAGTACTTC
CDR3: CASSQVIQGARKNIQYF

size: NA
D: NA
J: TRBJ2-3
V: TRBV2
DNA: TGTGCCAGCAGTGATTTGGGAGGTATAGTAGATACGCAGTATTTT
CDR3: CASSDLGGIVDTQYF

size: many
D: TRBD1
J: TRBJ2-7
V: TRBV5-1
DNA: TGCGCCAGCAGCGACGGGACAGGGACAATCTACGAGCAGTACTTC
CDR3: CASSDGTGTIYEQYF

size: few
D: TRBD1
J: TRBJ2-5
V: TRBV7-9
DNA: TGTGCCAGCAGCGAGCAGGGGGCTCAAGAGACCCAGTACTTC
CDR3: CASSEQGAQETQYF

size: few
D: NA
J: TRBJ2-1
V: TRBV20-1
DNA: TGCAGTGCCAGGCCCTACAATGAGCAGTTCTTC
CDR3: CSARPYNEQFF

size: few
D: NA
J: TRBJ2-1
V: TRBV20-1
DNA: TGCAGTGCTAGAGATGAGGACCGGACCTACAATGAGCAGTTCTTC
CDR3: CSARDEDRTYNEQFF